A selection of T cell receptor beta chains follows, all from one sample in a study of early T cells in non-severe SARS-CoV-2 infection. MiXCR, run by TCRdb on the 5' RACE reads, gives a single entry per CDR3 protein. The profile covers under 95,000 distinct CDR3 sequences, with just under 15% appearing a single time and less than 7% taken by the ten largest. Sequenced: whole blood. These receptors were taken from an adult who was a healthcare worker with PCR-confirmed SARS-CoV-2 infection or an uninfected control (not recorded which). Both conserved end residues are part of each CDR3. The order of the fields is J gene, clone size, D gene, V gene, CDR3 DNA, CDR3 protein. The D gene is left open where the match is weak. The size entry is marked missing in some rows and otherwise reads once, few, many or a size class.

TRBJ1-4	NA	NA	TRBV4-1	TGCGCCAGCAGCCAGTTGACAGCAACTAATGAAAAACTGTTTTTT	CASSQLTATNEKLFF
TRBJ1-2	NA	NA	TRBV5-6	TGTGCCAGCAGTGGGGGCTCTTATGGCTACACCTTC	CASSGGSYGYTF
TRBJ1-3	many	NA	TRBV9	TGTGCCAGCAGCTCCACCGGTAGCACCATATATTTT	CASSSTGSTIYF
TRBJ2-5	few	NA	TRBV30	TGTGCCTGGAGGCCGAACCAAGAGACCCAGTACTTC	CAWRPNQETQYF
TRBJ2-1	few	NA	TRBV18	TGTGCCAGCTCACCACAGGGTTATGAGCAGTTCTTC	CASSPQGYEQFF
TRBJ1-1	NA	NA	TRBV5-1	TGCGCCAGCAGCTTGGGCTGGGGAGACACTGAAGCTTTCTTT	CASSLGWGDTEAFF
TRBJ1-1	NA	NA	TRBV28	TGTGCCAGCAGGAACACCGTTAACACTGAAGCTTTCTTT	CASRNTVNTEAFF
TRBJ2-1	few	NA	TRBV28	TGTGCCAGCAGTCCCCTTCACAATGAGCAGTTCTTC	CASSPLHNEQFF
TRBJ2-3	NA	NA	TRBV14	TGTGCCAGCAGCCAGGAGGGGATCGGAGATACGCAGTATTTT	CASSQEGIGDTQYF
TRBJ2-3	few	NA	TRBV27	TGTGCCAGCAGTTTACAACTTCCGACAGATACGCAGTATTTT	CASSLQLPTDTQYF
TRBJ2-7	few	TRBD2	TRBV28	TGTGCCAGCAGTTTATGGAAATCGACTAGCGGGGCTCAATACGAGCAGTACTTC	CASSLWKSTSGAQYEQYF
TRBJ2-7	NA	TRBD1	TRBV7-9	TGTGCCAGCAGCTGGGACAGGGCGTCCTACGAGCAGTACTTC	CASSWDRASYEQYF
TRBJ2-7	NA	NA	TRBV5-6	TGTGCCAGCAGCTTGGGGGACCCCACAGGGTACGAGCAGTACTTC	CASSLGDPTGYEQYF
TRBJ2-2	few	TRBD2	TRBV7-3	TGTGCCAGCAGCTCGGGACTAGGCACCGGGGAGCTGTTTTTT	CASSSGLGTGELFF
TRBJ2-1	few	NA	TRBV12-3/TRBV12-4	TGTGCCAGCAGTTGGGTTTACCATGAGCAGTTCTTC	CASSWVYHEQFF
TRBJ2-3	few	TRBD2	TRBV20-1	TGCAGTGCTGGGGATTTAGCGGGAGTGGATACGCAGTATTTT	CSAGDLAGVDTQYF
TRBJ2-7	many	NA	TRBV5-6	TGTGCCAGCAGCTTGGCCCCCGGGACCTTCTACGAGCAGTACTTC	CASSLAPGTFYEQYF
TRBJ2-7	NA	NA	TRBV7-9	TGTGCCAGCAGCCTCTTGGGGGTAGGAAGCTACGAGCAGTACTTC	CASSLLGVGSYEQYF
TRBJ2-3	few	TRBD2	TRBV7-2	TGTGCCAGTGGGGGACTAGTGGCCGATACGCAGTATTTT	CASGGLVADTQYF
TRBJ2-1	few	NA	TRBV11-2	TGTGCCAGCAGCTCTGTCGTGGAGGCGGGCAATGAGCAGTTCTTC	CASSSVVEAGNEQFF
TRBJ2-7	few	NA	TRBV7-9	TGTGCCAGCAGCTCCCGGAAAGAAAACGGATTAGAGCAGTACTTC	CASSSRKENGLEQYF
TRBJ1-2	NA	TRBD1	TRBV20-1	TGCAGTGCTAGCGCCTACAGGGGACGCTATGGCTACACCTTC	CSASAYRGRYGYTF
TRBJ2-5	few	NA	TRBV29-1	TGCAGCGTTTCACCGGGACGGGAGACCCAGTACTTC	CSVSPGRETQYF
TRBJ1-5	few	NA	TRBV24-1	TGTGCCACCAGTGATTTGCGCGGGGGCAATCAGCCCCAGCATTTT	CATSDLRGGNQPQHF
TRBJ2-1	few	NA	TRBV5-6	TGTGCCACCAGCCGCAGGGGATCCTACAATGAGCAGTTCTTC	CATSRRGSYNEQFF
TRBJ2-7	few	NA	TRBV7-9	TGTGCCAGCAGCCGCGGGGAAGGGGCTATTTACGAGCAGTACTTC	CASSRGEGAIYEQYF
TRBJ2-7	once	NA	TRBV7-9	TGTGCCAGCAGCTTAACAACCTACGAGCAGTACTTC	CASSLTTYEQYF